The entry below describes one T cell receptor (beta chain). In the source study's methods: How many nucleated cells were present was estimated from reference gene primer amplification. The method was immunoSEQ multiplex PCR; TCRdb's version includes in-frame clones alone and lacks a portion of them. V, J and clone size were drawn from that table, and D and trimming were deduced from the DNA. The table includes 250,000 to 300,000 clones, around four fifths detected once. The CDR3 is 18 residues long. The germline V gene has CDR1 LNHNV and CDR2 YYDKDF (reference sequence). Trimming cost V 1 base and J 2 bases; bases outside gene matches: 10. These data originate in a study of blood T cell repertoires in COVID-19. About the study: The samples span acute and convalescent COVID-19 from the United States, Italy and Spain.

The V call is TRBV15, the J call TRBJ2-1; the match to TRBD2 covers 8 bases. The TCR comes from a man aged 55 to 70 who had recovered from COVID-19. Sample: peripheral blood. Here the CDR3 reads CATSRGGIAGRPYNEQFF. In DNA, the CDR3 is TGTGCCACCAGCAGAGGGGGGATAGCGGGACGACCCTACAATGAGCAGTTCTTC.